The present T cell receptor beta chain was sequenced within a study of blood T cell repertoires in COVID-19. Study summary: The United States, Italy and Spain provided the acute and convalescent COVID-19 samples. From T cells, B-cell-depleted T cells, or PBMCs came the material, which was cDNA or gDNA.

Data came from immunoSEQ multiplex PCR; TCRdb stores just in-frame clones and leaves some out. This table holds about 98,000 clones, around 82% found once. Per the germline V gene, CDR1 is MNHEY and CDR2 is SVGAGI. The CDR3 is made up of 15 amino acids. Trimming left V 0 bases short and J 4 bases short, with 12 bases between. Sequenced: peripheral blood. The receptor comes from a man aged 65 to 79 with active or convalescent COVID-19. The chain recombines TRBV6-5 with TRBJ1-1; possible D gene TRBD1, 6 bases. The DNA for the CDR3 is TGTGCCAGCAGTTACTCGAACAGGGAGGGCACTGAAGCTTTCTTT. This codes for CASSYSNREGTEAFF.